This is a list of T cell receptor beta chains from one sample in a study of technical replicates of blood from four donors. TCRdb's table, derived via immunoSEQ multiplex PCR, lists solely in-frame clones and lacks some. The sample contains about 74,000 clones, roughly 77% of which appear only once. The specimen sequenced was PBMCs. The receptors come from a human donor in good health. Some clones in this sample may be carry-over from other donors' samples. Both conserved end residues are part of each CDR3. Each record gives: J gene, CDR3 length, D gene, V gene, clone size, CDR3 DNA, CDR3 protein. D genes are given only for firm matches. Clone size appears in some rows only: once, few, many, or a class for an expanded clone.

J: TRBJ1-2
length: 12
D: .
V: TRBV6-5
size: .
DNA: TGTGCCAGCAGCTTGGTCGGCTATGGCTACACCTTC
CDR3: CASSLVGYGYTF

J: TRBJ2-5
length: 15
D: TRBD1
V: TRBV6-5
size: once
DNA: TGTGCCAGCAGGCCGACAGGGGAGAGAGGAGAGACCCAGTACTTC
CDR3: CASRPTGERGETQYF

J: TRBJ2-1
length: 16
D: .
V: TRBV21-1
size: .
DNA: TGTGCCAGCAGCGAACCCCCCGAGCGGGAGTGGAATGAGCAGTTCTTC
CDR3: CASSEPPEREWNEQFF

J: TRBJ2-7
length: 14
D: .
V: TRBV9
size: .
DNA: TGTGCCAGCAGCCCCTGGAGACTACCCTACGAGCAGTACTTC
CDR3: CASSPWRLPYEQYF

J: TRBJ2-1
length: 14
D: TRBD2
V: TRBV29-1
size: .
DNA: TGCAGCGTTGAATGGCTAGCGGTCTACAATGAGCAGTTCTTC
CDR3: CSVEWLAVYNEQFF

J: TRBJ1-2
length: 16
D: .
V: TRBV5-1
size: .
DNA: TGCGCCAGCAGCTTGGTTGGGGGCGCGGGTAACTATGGCTACACCTTC
CDR3: CASSLVGGAGNYGYTF

J: TRBJ2-3
length: 12
D: .
V: TRBV6-1
size: once
DNA: TGTGCCAGCAGCAGAGACAGTCCCGCGCAGTATTTT
CDR3: CASSRDSPAQYF

J: TRBJ1-5
length: 14
D: TRBD1
V: TRBV2
size: once
DNA: TGTGCCAGCAGCGCCGGGACAGGGGTGGAGCCCCAGCATTTT
CDR3: CASSAGTGVEPQHF

J: TRBJ2-1
length: 11
D: .
V: TRBV7-2
size: .
DNA: TGTGCCAGCAGCGTGGAGAGTGAGCAGTTCTTC
CDR3: CASSVESEQFF

J: TRBJ2-7
length: 12
D: .
V: TRBV4-1
size: .
DNA: TGCGCCAGCAGCCACGACAGTACCGAGCAGTACTTC
CDR3: CASSHDSTEQYF

J: TRBJ1-1
length: 12
D: .
V: TRBV29-1
size: .
DNA: TGCAGCGCAGAACAGGGTTACACTGAAGCTTTCTTT
CDR3: CSAEQGYTEAFF

J: TRBJ1-3
length: 17
D: .
V: TRBV7-2
size: .
DNA: TGTGCCAGCAGCTATGCGCGGGGGGGTCTTCGGGGAAACACCATATATTTT
CDR3: CASSYARGGLRGNTIYF

J: TRBJ1-1
length: 14
D: .
V: TRBV10-2
size: .
DNA: TGCGCCAGCAGCCCAGGGCCTTCTAATCCTGAAGCTTTCTTT
CDR3: CASSPGPSNPEAFF